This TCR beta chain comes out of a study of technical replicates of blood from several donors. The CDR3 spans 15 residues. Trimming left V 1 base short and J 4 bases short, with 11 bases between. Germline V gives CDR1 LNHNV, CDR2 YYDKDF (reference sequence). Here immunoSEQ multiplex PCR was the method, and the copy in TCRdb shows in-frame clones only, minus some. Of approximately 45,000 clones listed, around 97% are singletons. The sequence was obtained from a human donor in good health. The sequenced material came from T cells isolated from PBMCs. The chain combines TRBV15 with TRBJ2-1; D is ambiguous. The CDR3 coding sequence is TGTGCCACCAGCAGAGTGGTTGGCGGTTACAATGAGCAGTTCTTC. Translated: CATSRVVGGYNEQFF.